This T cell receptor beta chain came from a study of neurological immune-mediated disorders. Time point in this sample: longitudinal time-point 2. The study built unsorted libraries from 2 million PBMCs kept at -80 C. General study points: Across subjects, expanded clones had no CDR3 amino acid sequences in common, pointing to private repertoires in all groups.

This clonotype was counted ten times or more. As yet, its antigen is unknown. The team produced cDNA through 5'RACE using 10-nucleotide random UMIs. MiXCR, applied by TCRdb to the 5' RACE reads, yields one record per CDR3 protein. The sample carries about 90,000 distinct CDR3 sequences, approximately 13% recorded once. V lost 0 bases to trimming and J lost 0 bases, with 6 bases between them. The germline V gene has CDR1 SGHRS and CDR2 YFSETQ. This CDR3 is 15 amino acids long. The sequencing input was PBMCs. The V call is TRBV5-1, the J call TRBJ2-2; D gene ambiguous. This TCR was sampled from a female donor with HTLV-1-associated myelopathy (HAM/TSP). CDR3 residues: CASSLGPANTGELFF. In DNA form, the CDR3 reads TGCGCCAGCAGCTTGGGGCCAGCGAACACCGGGGAGCTGTTTTTT. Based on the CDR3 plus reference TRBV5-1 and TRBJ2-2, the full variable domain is KAGVTQTPRYLIKTRGQQVTLSCSPISGHRSVSWYQQTPGQGLQFLFEYFSETQRNKGNFPGRFSGRQFSNSRSEMNVSTLELGDSALYLCASSLGPANTGELFFGEGSRLTVL.